This T cell receptor beta chain was retrieved from a study of shared clonotypes between healthy human individuals. Broader study findings: A handful of donors showed sharing of about 4.6% of naive CD4 clonotypes.

Each subset's genomic DNA was split evenly across several immunoSEQ plates. Method: immunoSEQ multiplex PCR; TCRdb's copy keeps in-frame clones and lacks some. The sample lists around 1.6 million clones; about 98% were seen once. CDR3 size: 16 residues. V shed 0 bases and J shed 3 bases, with 14 bases lying between them. Per the germline V gene, CDR1 is SGHNT and CDR2 is YYREEE (reference sequence). Healthy adults negative for HIV, lacking recent acute infections or vaccinations, served as donors. This clone was seen only once. Its antigen is not known. V is TRBV5-4 and J is TRBJ2-3; D not certain. The sample comprised naive CD4+ T cells sorted from blood. The subset denotes: CD45RA+ positively selected. This TCR came from a man aged 25 to 45 in good health. The CDR3: CASSLGGLGKTDTQYF. The CDR3 DNA is TGTGCCAGCAGCTTGGGGGGTCTGGGTAAGACAGATACGCAGTATTTT.